Below are 30 T cell receptor beta chains sequenced from a single sample in a study of blood T cell repertoires in COVID-19 (dated by TCRdb to between 2020 and 2021). Receptor amplification or capture employed the immunoSEQ multiplex PCR assay. The immuneACCESS repertoire file appears here via TCRdb, limited to in-frame rearrangements. These files lack a portion of the clones; in checked studies, under half of the deficit traces to unresolved V genes, and the cause of the others is not known. The sample yields approximately 150,000 clones; around 79% were counted once. The top ten clones comprise 8% to 8.5% of the sample. The sample was peripheral blood. The receptors stem from a woman aged 55-70 years with COVID-19, enrolled during active disease.

The J gene is TRBJ2-3, the V gene TRBV11-2, with TRBD2 matching 15 bases. CDR3 size: 19 residues. Per germline, CDR1 SGHAT and CDR2 FQNNGV. Trimming took 5 bases from V and 4 from J; bases not matched to a gene: 13. The CDR3 region has the DNA TGTGCCAGCAGCCCGAAAGGACTAGCGGGGGGGCCGGATTCAGATACGCAGTATTTT. Amino acids: CASSPKGLAGGPDSDTQYF.

This clone occurred a few times. The chain has TRBV7-2 and TRBJ2-5; D may be TRBD2 (6 bases). V lost 6 bases and J 4 bases, leaving 21 bases between the germline ends. In germline, CDR1 is SGHTA, CDR2 FQGNSA. This CDR3 has 16 amino acids. CDR3 in amino acids: CASSTQGGFALETQYF. CDR3 sequence (DNA): TGTGCCAGCAGTACGCAGGGAGGATTTGCGTTAGAGACCCAGTACTTC.

This chain uses TRBV5-1 with TRBJ1-4; D might be TRBD1 (5 bases). The germline V and J ends were trimmed by 2 bases and 0 bases, with 14 bases remaining between them. The germline CDR1 and CDR2 sequences are SGHRS and YFSETQ. This CDR3 has 17 amino acids. CDR3 protein: CASSFWQGASTNEKLFF. Written as DNA, the CDR3 is TGCGCCAGCAGCTTTTGGCAGGGCGCTTCAACTAATGAAAAACTGTTTTTT.

The chain combines TRBV5-5 with TRBJ2-7; D uncertain. The CDR3 contains 13 residues. Germline V gene sequence: CDR1 SGHKS, CDR2 YYEKEE (reference sequence). Trimming stripped 4 bases from V and 2 bases from J, with 10 bases between. CDR3 amino acids: CASSPRITYEQYF. The CDR3 DNA sequence: TGTGCCAGCAGCCCTAGAATAACCTACGAGCAGTACTTC.

The V gene is TRBV7-2, the J gene TRBJ2-1, with 7 bases aligning to TRBD2. Germline CDR1 reads SGHTA; CDR2 reads FQGNSA. V was pared by 7 bases and J by 0 bases, with 6 bases of the junction left unmatched. CDR3 size: 15 residues. CDR3 sequence (DNA): TGTGCCAGCAAGGGCGGGGGTAGCTCCTACAATGAGCAGTTCTTC. This encodes CASKGGGSSYNEQFF. The variable domain in full, with the rest retrieved from reference TRBV7-2 and TRBJ2-1, is GAGVSQSPSNKVTEKGKDVELRCDPISGHTALYWYRQSLGQGLEFLIYFQGNSAPDKSGLPSDRFSAERTGGSVSTLTIQRTQQEDSAVYLCASKGGGSSYNEQFFGPGTRLTVL.

A single count supports this clone. This chain uses TRBV7-6 with TRBJ1-3; TRBD1 matches at 11 bases. Looked up from germline, CDR1 is SGHVS and CDR2 is FNYEAQ. V was clipped by 5 bases and J by 4 bases; unmatched bases: 7. The CDR3 consists of 16 residues. The DNA of the CDR3 is TGTGCCAGCAGCCCGTGGACAGGGGGCTTGGGAAACACCATATATTTT. Translating it yields CASSPWTGGLGNTIYF.

This chain connects TRBV27 to TRBJ2-3, with 8 bases matching TRBD2. The length of the CDR3 is 15 residues. V shed 5 bases and J 0 bases; nucleotides not matched to a gene: 4. Germline loops: CDR1 MNHEY, CDR2 SMNVEV (reference sequence). The DNA of the CDR3 is TGTGCCAGCAGTCCGGGACTAGTTAGCACAGATACGCAGTATTTT. It specifies CASSPGLVSTDTQYF.

The gene calls are TRBV10-3 and TRBJ2-1, with 9 bases lining up with TRBD1. V trimming: 6 bases; J trimming: 7 bases; junction bases outside the gene matches: 7. From germline, CDR1 is ENHRY and CDR2 SYGVKD. CDR3 size: 14 residues. The CDR3 reads CAIRPDRGRNEQFF. The DNA for the CDR3 is TGTGCCATCAGACCCGACAGGGGGAGAAATGAGCAGTTCTTC.

This clone was picked up a small number of times. The CDR3 sequence: CASSTGQGMPGELFF. The CDR3 DNA sequence: TGTGCCAGCAGTACGGGACAGGGGATGCCCGGGGAGCTGTTTTTT. The chain recombines TRBV7-3 with TRBJ2-2, with 10 bases identical to TRBD1. With V trimmed by 6 bases and J by 6 bases, 7 bases remained unmatched. Per the germline V gene, CDR1 is SGHTA and CDR2 is FQGTGA. The CDR3 is 15 residues long.

CDR3 in DNA: TGCGCCAGCAGCTCGGGGCTAGCGGGGTACAATGAGCAGTTCTTC. It translates to CASSSGLAGYNEQFF. The chain uses TRBV5-1 and TRBJ2-1, with 9 positions matching TRBD2. The CDR3 has 15 amino acids. Germline CDR1 SGHRS, CDR2 YFSETQ. V dropped 3 bases and J dropped 4; count of bases not matched to a gene: 5.

The rearrangement uses TRBV6-5 and TRBJ1-2; 7 positions agree with TRBD1. Germline CDR1 MNHEY, CDR2 SVGAGI. The trim removed 5 bases at V and 4 bases at J, leaving 10 bases unmatched. This CDR3 region has 15 residues. The CDR3 DNA is TGTGCCAGCAGTCAAAGACAGGGATTAAGCTATGGCTACACCTTC. Its translation is CASSQRQGLSYGYTF.

The V call is TRBV5-1, the J call TRBJ2-2; TRBD1 matches at 7 bases. Germline values: CDR1 SGHRS, CDR2 YFSETQ. This CDR3 contains 15 residues. V lost 1 base to trimming and J lost 3 bases; unmatched junction nucleotides: 3. CDR3 in amino acids: CASSLLTGDTGELFF. The CDR3 DNA reads as TGCGCCAGCAGCTTGCTAACAGGGGACACCGGGGAGCTGTTTTTT.

In its sample, this clone was seen once. The chain is built from TRBV7-2 and TRBJ1-5; no clear D. Germline assignment: CDR1 SGHTA and CDR2 FQGNSA. The CDR3 totals 13 residues. Trimming removed 5 bases at V and 6 bases at J, with 11 bases between. The CDR3, as DNA: TGTGCCAGCAGCCTTCCCGGAGTTCAGCCCCAGCATTTT. Residues: CASSLPGVQPQHF.

The table lists this clone with a few counts. The rearrangement uses TRBV21-1 and TRBJ2-2; TRBD2, as called in the table, went unchecked against the DNA. TRBV21-1 is a known pseudogene. The CDR3 consists of 13 residues. CDR3 in amino acids: CASSKVSAGELFF. CDR3 sequence (DNA): TGTGCCAGCAGCAAAGTATCGGCCGGGGAGCTGTTTTTT.

The V gene is TRBV6-5, the J gene TRBJ2-7, with D possibly matching TRBD1 (6 bases). V was trimmed by 6 bases and J by 3 bases, leaving 12 bases between them. CDR1 is MNHEY, CDR2 SVGAGI, per germline. The CDR3 covers 13 residues. In nucleotides, the CDR3 is TGTGCCAGCAGAGCCGGGACACACTACGAGCAGTACGTC. It is translated as CASRAGTHYEQYV.

The chain is built from TRBV10-1 and TRBJ1-3; a weak D match, TRBD1 (5 bases). This CDR3 spans 17 amino acids. CDR1 WNHNN and CDR2 SYGVQD come from the germline V gene (reference sequence). Between the trimmed V and J ends, which lost 2 bases and 0 bases, there was a span of 14 bases. The CDR3 protein is CASSEEEGHSSGNTIYF. In DNA, the CDR3 is TGCGCCAGCAGTGAGGAGGAGGGGCACAGCTCTGGAAACACCATATATTTT.

The CDR3 DNA reads as TGCGCCAGCAGCTTGGACGGACATTGGAACACCGGGGAGCTGTTTTTT. It is translated as CASSLDGHWNTGELFF. The rearrangement uses TRBV5-1 and TRBJ2-2; D possibly corresponds to TRBD1 (5 bases). The CDR3 contains 16 residues. Germline CDR1 and CDR2: SGHRS and YFSETQ. V was cut by 0 bases and J by 1 base, with 10 bases left in between.

The chain employs TRBV7-9 and TRBJ1-4, with D unresolved. This CDR3 contains 16 residues. V was trimmed by 3 bases and J by 0 bases, leaving 11 bases between them. Germline V gives CDR1 SEHNR, CDR2 FQNEAQ (reference sequence). DNA for the CDR3: TGTGCCAGCAGCTTCCCGCGGGCCTCAACTAATGAAAAACTGTTTTTT. Translating it yields CASSFPRASTNEKLFF.

This chain joins TRBV9 and TRBJ2-1; 9 bases line up with TRBD2. The junction had 11 bases not matched to a gene; V was cut back by 6 bases and J by 7 bases. The length of the CDR3 is 15 residues. Germline values: CDR1 SGDLS, CDR2 YYNGEE. CDR3 protein: CASTPGVAGDNEQFF. Written as DNA, the CDR3 is TGTGCCAGCACCCCGGGGGTAGCGGGAGATAATGAGCAGTTCTTC.

This clone was found a few times. CDR3 nucleotide sequence: TGCGCCAGCAGTATCCAGATTACAGGGGATACGCAGTATTTT. Its protein is CASSIQITGDTQYF. V gene TRBV5-1 combines with J gene TRBJ2-3; the D gene is possibly TRBD1 (6 bases). Germline values: CDR1 SGHRS, CDR2 YFSETQ. V was trimmed by 5 bases and J by 6 bases, leaving 16 bases between them. The CDR3 is 14 residues long.

This chain links TRBV27 with TRBJ1-2; TRBD1 matches 8 bases. J was trimmed by 8 bases and V by 6 bases; bases with no gene match: 11. The CDR3 loop spans 14 amino acids. Per germline, CDR1 MNHEY and CDR2 SMNVEV (reference sequence). As DNA, the CDR3 is TGTGCCAGCAGCTTCCGGGACAGGTCTGCCGGCTACACCTTC. Its protein is CASSFRDRSAGYTF.

The gene calls are TRBV6-5 and TRBJ2-7, with 8 bases lining up with TRBD2. The CDR3 has 14 amino acids. The V segment lost 3 bases and the J segment 4 bases; nucleotides outside the gene matches: 5. Germline V gives CDR1 MNHEY, CDR2 SVGAGI. The DNA for the CDR3 is TGTGCCAGCAGTTATCACCGGGAGGGATACGAGCAGTACTTC. It codes for CASSYHREGYEQYF.

The J gene is TRBJ2-1, the V gene TRBV28, with 11 bases aligning to TRBD2. Trimming at V came to 8 bases and at J to 9 bases, leaving 9 bases not matched to a gene. The germline CDR1 and CDR2 sequences are MDHEN and SYDVKM. The CDR3 runs 14 residues. For the CDR3, the DNA is TGTGCCAGCGATCTAGCGGGAGGAGGTCGTGAGCAGTTCTTC. It is translated as CASDLAGGGREQFF. Together with reference TRBV28 and TRBJ2-1, the CDR3 gives the full variable domain: DVKVTQSSRYLVKRTGEKVFLECVQDMDHENMFWYRQDPGLGLRLIYFSYDVKMKEKGDIPEGYSVSREKKERFSLILESASTNQTSMYLCASDLAGGGREQFFGPGTRLTVL.

The CDR3 nucleotides read TGTGCCAGCAGCTTAGGGACAAACTACGAGCAGTACGTC. Translation: CASSLGTNYEQYV. This chain joins TRBV7-8 and TRBJ2-7; a possible D gene is TRBD1 (5 bases). The CDR3 covers 13 residues. V shed 1 base and J shed 3 bases, with 7 bases lying between them. Germline CDR1 and CDR2: SGHVS and FQNEAQ.

This chain uses TRBV4-1 with TRBJ2-7, with a weak D call TRBD1 (5 bases). Between the trimmed V and J ends, which lost 0 bases and 2 bases, there was a span of 14 bases. Germline V gene sequence: CDR1 MGHRA, CDR2 YSYEKL. The CDR3 runs 16 residues. The CDR3 region has the DNA TGCGCCAGCAGCCAAGACGACAGCACCCACCCCTACGAGCAGTACGTC. It translates to CASSQDDSTHPYEQYV.

The V call is TRBV18, the J call TRBJ2-7; 10 nucleotides align to TRBD1. The germline CDR1 and CDR2 sequences are KGHSH and LQKENI. Trimming took 6 bases from V and 5 from J; bases not matched to a gene: 10. The length of the CDR3 is 15 residues. This chain's CDR3 is CASSRQGARRNEQYF. The DNA of the CDR3 is TGTGCCAGCTCGCGACAGGGGGCCCGCCGGAACGAGCAGTACTTC.

This clone has ten or more counts. The chain recombines TRBV7-9 with TRBJ2-1; TRBD2 aligns across 12 bases. Trimming took 5 bases from V and 4 from J; bases not matched to a gene: 15. Germline V gives CDR1 SEHNR, CDR2 FQNEAQ (reference sequence). The length of the CDR3 is 19 residues. The CDR3 protein is CASSRTSGIASVGYNEQFF. CDR3 bases: TGTGCCAGCAGCAGGACTAGCGGGATAGCTAGCGTAGGGTACAATGAGCAGTTCTTC. Based on the CDR3 plus reference TRBV7-9 and TRBJ2-1, the full variable domain is DTGVSQNPRHKITKRGQNVTFRCDPISEHNRLYWYRQTLGQGPEFLTYFQNEAQLEKSRLLSDRFSAERPKGSFSTLEIQRTEQGDSAMYLCASSRTSGIASVGYNEQFFGPGTRLTVL.

This clone was counted only a few times. V and J are TRBV9 and TRBJ1-1, with D possibly matching TRBD1 (5 bases). Germline CDR1 SGDLS, CDR2 YYNGEE. The CDR3 extends over 15 amino acids. V was clipped by 3 bases and J by 0 bases, with 12 bases between them. This chain's CDR3 is CASSAPGLMNTEAFF. The CDR3 coding sequence is TGTGCCAGCAGCGCTCCAGGGTTAATGAACACTGAAGCTTTCTTT.

This sequence joins TRBV10-3 and TRBJ1-5; 10 bases are a match to TRBD1. The length of the CDR3 is 14 residues. With V trimmed by 10 bases and J by 3 bases, 6 bases remained unmatched. Germline V gives CDR1 ENHRY, CDR2 SYGVKD. CDR3 region: CATEGTGDNQPQHF. The CDR3 nucleotides read TGTGCCACAGAAGGGACAGGGGACAATCAGCCCCAGCATTTT.

The CDR3 region is CASSFGDRGNYGYTF. CDR3 coding DNA: TGTGCCAGCAGTTTCGGAGACCGAGGAAACTATGGCTACACCTTC. The rearrangement links TRBV28 to TRBJ1-2, with D uncertain. CDR1 is MDHEN, CDR2 SYDVKM, per germline. The length of the CDR3 is 15 residues. V was trimmed by 3 bases and J by 2 bases, leaving 13 bases between them.